This T cell receptor (beta chain) was profiled in a study of cytomegalovirus exposure and HLA in healthy donors. Whole-study findings and limits: Within the 130 or so validation repertoires, first-cohort TCR clusters tended to co-occur, according to a later analysis. The CMV antigen specificity of a few CMV-associated chains was confirmed through in vitro analysis. The listing of 150 to 200 TCR beta chains classed them as cytomegalovirus-associated.

Produced via immunoSEQ multiplex PCR; TCRdb's table is partial and in-frame only. Among under 110,000 clones listed, around 89% were seen once. Germline CDR1 reads MDHEN; CDR2 reads SYDVKM. Trimming removed 7 bases at V and 1 base at J, with 7 bases between. This CDR3 spans 12 amino acids. About this clone itself: The antigen remains unidentified.

This TCR was sampled from a young woman in good health and CMV-seropositive. The chain has TRBV28 and TRBJ1-2, with D unclear. The sequenced sample was PBMCs. CDR3 DNA: TGTGCCAGCACCCCCCTTAACTATGGCTACACCTTC. Its protein product is CASTPLNYGYTF.